The 16 T cell receptor beta chains given below trace back to one sample, sequenced in a study of beta chain features in type 1 diabetes. The sequenced template was cDNA made from the entire isolated RNA. The repertoire was sequenced with immunoSEQ multiplex PCR; TCRdb's copy has only in-frame clones and lacks some. Seen here are 350,000 to 450,000 clones, roughly 15% observed once, and the top ten hold approximately 0.019%. Sequencing input: naive CD4+ T cells from blood. These receptors were taken from a woman aged 18 to 35 in good health.

The V and J genes are TRBV5-6 and TRBJ2-3, with D tentatively TRBD1 (7 bases). CDR3 length equals 16 residues. The V gene's germline CDR1 is SGHDT and CDR2 YYEEEE. Trimming cost V 0 bases and J 4 bases, with 15 bases left between them. The CDR3 is CASSLAMARGADTQYF. For the CDR3, the DNA is TGTGCCAGCAGCTTGGCCATGGCCAGGGGGGCAGATACGCAGTATTTT. The variable domain in full, completed from reference TRBV5-6 and TRBJ2-3, reads DAGVTQSPTHLIKTRGQQVTLRCSPKSGHDTVSWYQQALGQGPQFIFQYYEEEERQRGNFPDRFSGHQFPNYSSELNVNALLLGDSALYLCASSLAMARGADTQYFGPGTRLTVL.

A few counts support this clone. This chain joins TRBV30 and TRBJ2-2; TRBD1 agrees at 10 bases. V was clipped by 4 bases and J by 3 bases; unmatched bases: 8. The CDR3 is made up of 16 amino acids. The germline V gene has CDR1 GTSNPN and CDR2 SVGIG (reference sequence). CDR3 sequence reads: CAWTDSGQGDTGELFF. CDR3 DNA sequence: TGTGCCTGGACGGATAGTGGACAGGGGGACACCGGGGAGCTGTTTTTT.

The V and J genes are TRBV5-1 and TRBJ1-2; D might be TRBD1 (6 bases). The CDR3 is 16 amino acids. Germline lookup yields CDR1 SGHRS and CDR2 YFSETQ. Trimming left V 3 bases short and J 0 bases short, with 15 bases between. This chain's CDR3 is CASSSPRDTANYGYTF. CDR3 in DNA: TGCGCCAGCAGCTCGCCCCGGGACACCGCTAACTATGGCTACACCTTC.

This clone was counted only a few times. The chain joins TRBV25-1 to TRBJ2-7, with D perhaps matching TRBD1 (6 bases). Trimming removed 3 bases at V and 2 bases at J, with 11 bases between. The CDR3 runs to 14 residues. Germline loops: CDR1 MGHDK, CDR2 SYGVNS. CDR3 bases: TGTGCCAGCAGTGAGTTCAGGGACACCTACGAGCAGTACTTC. Its translation is CASSEFRDTYEQYF.

Comment on this clone: In the same sample, other DNA sequences code for this CDR3. The chain links TRBV18 to TRBJ2-3; D possibly corresponds to TRBD2 (6 bases). The germline gives CDR1 KGHSH, CDR2 LQKENI. The CDR3 length is 15 residues. V was clipped by 0 bases and J by 2 bases, with 9 bases between them. The CDR3 spells CASSPPGLDTDTQYF. The CDR3 coding sequence is TGTGCCAGCTCACCACCGGGACTCGACACAGATACGCAGTATTTT.

V usage is TRBV4-1 and J usage is TRBJ2-3, with 9 bases lining up with TRBD1. Germline values: CDR1 MGHRA, CDR2 YSYEKL. The CDR3 has 16 amino acids. Trimming at V came to 3 bases and at J to 3 bases, leaving 7 bases not matched to a gene. This CDR3 is CASSQDRGHRTDTQYF. The CDR3, as DNA: TGCGCCAGCAGCCAGGACAGGGGACACAGGACAGATACGCAGTATTTT.

The chain joins TRBV29-1 to TRBJ1-2; D possibly corresponds to TRBD1 (6 bases). The germline V gene has CDR1 SQVTM and CDR2 ANQGSEA. Trimming took 3 bases from V and 8 from J, leaving 16 bases between them. CDR3 size: 13 residues. For the CDR3, the DNA is TGCAGCGTTGATCACAGGGCTGGACGCGGCTACACCTTC. It encodes CSVDHRAGRGYTF.

This clone was picked up a small number of times. This chain uses TRBV18 with TRBJ2-1; 8 bases are shared with TRBD2. V lost 4 bases to trimming and J lost 7 bases; unmatched junction nucleotides: 12. The germline CDR1 and CDR2 sequences are KGHSH and LQKENI. This CDR3 spans 16 amino acids. Here the CDR3 DNA reads TGTGCCAGCTCACTGCATGGAGCGGGAGCCAATAATGAGCAGTTCTTC. Its protein is CASSLHGAGANNEQFF.

V usage is TRBV2 and J usage is TRBJ1-5; D might be TRBD1 (6 bases). Trimming cost V 0 bases and J 2 bases, with 14 bases left between them. This CDR3 has 17 amino acids. Germline-derived CDR1 and CDR2 are SNHLY and FYNNEI. CDR3 protein: CASSEARRGAGNQPQHF. The CDR3 DNA reads as TGTGCCAGCAGTGAAGCGCGCAGGGGAGCCGGCAATCAGCCCCAGCATTTT.

The chain links TRBV19 to TRBJ2-1; a possible D gene is TRBD1 (6 bases). The V gene's germline CDR1 is LNHDA and CDR2 SQIVND (reference sequence). Trimming left V 6 bases short and J 7 bases short, with 22 bases between. The CDR3 extends over 16 amino acids. This CDR3 reads CASRASGAGVRNEQFF. CDR3 nucleotide sequence: TGTGCCAGTAGGGCCTCCGGGGCAGGGGTTCGTAATGAGCAGTTCTTC.

The chain employs TRBV16 and TRBJ1-1, with D perhaps TRBD1 (6 bases). CDR1 and CDR2 (germline): KGHSY, FQNENV. V was cut by 3 bases and J by 3 bases, with 11 bases left in between. This CDR3 region has 14 residues. CDR3: CASSQDRVYTEAFF. The CDR3 DNA follows: TGTGCCAGCAGCCAGGACAGAGTTTACACTGAAGCTTTCTTT.

As for this clone: At the DNA level, this CDR3 is encoded by other sequences in the same sample as well. This chain joins TRBV5-1 and TRBJ1-2; possible D gene TRBD1, 6 bases. Germline lookup yields CDR1 SGHRS and CDR2 YFSETQ. V was trimmed by 0 bases and J by 5 bases, leaving 8 bases between them. The CDR3 consists of 13 residues. The CDR3 coding sequence is TGCGCCAGCAGCTTGGGGACAGCTTATGGCTACACCTTC. Translated, it gives CASSLGTAYGYTF.

This clone was counted between two and nine times. V and J are TRBV4-1 and TRBJ2-5; 9 nucleotides match TRBD2. Trimming at V came to 5 bases and at J to 4 bases, leaving 5 bases not matched to a gene. CDR3 size: 14 residues. Germline V gives CDR1 MGHRA, CDR2 YSYEKL. The CDR3 DNA follows: TGCGCCAGCAGCATGCGGGAGGGAGGAGAGACCCAGTACTTC. Encoded protein: CASSMREGGETQYF.

CDR3 in amino acids: CSVGQGPSGYTF. The CDR3 DNA is TGCAGCGTTGGACAGGGGCCTTCTGGCTACACCTTC. This chain connects TRBV29-1 to TRBJ1-2; 8 bases map to TRBD1. J gave up 7 bases and V 4 bases, and 5 bases lay outside the gene matches. Germline assignment: CDR1 SQVTM and CDR2 ANQGSEA. This CDR3 region has 12 residues.

The CDR3: CASSPLTSGSYEQYF. CDR3 nucleotides: TGCGCCAGCAGTCCCTTGACTAGCGGGAGCTACGAGCAGTACTTC. The J gene is TRBJ2-7, the V gene TRBV5-1, with 12 positions matching TRBD2. CDR1 SGHRS and CDR2 YFSETQ come from the germline V gene. Trimming took 5 bases from V and 3 from J; bases not matched to a gene: 6. The CDR3 runs 15 residues.

Here the CDR3 DNA reads TGTGCCTGGGACCGAAGACAGGGCAATACTGAAGCTTTCTTT. Encoded protein: CAWDRRQGNTEAFF. V gene TRBV30 combines with J gene TRBJ1-1; TRBD1 matches 7 bases. Germline CDR1 is GTSNPN and CDR2 is SVGIG (reference sequence). This CDR3 region has 14 residues. With 5 bases clipped from V and 5 bases from J, the junction kept 11 bases outside the gene matches. Looking up the rest from reference TRBV30 and TRBJ1-1 gives the full variable domain: SQTIHQWPATLVQPVGSPLSLECTVEGTSNPNLYWYRQAAGRGLQLLFYSVGIGQISSEVPQNLSASRPQDRQFILSSKKLLLSDSGFYLCAWDRRQGNTEAFFGQGTRLTVV.